The 23 T cell receptor beta chains below all came from one sample that was sequenced in a study of T cell responses to AZD1222 COVID-19 vaccine. The table came from immunoSEQ multiplex PCR; TCRdb's copy has only in-frame clones and leaves some out. This table holds more than 100,000 clones, 75% to 95% found once. The input for sequencing was peripheral blood, taken on day 0 of AZD1222 vaccination. Every receptor here comes from an adult in good health.

Of note for this clone: One end of the junction does not line up with germline, which may come from a read error. The V gene is TRBV2, the J gene TRBJ2-7; possibly TRBD1 for D (5 bases). CDR3 length equals 14 residues. The V gene's germline CDR1 is SNHLY and CDR2 FYNNEI. CDR3 nucleotide sequence: TGTGCCAGCAAAGTGGGGCAGGCCTCCAACGAGCAGTACTTC. Residues: CASKVGQASNEQYF.

The chain carries TRBV5-8 and TRBJ2-5; the D call may be TRBD1 or TRBD2 (5 bases each). The CDR3 covers 14 residues. Trimming took 5 bases from V and 2 from J, leaving 13 bases between them. CDR1 and CDR2 from the germline V gene are SGHTS and YDEGEE. This CDR3 is CASRKRTSQETQYF. CDR3 coding DNA: TGTGCCAGCAGGAAGCGGACATCTCAAGAGACCCAGTACTTC.

The V gene is TRBV10-3, the J gene TRBJ1-4, with D possibly TRBD1 on 6 matching bases. Germline lookup yields CDR1 ENHRY and CDR2 SYGVKD. Trimming shortened V by 6 bases and J by 7 bases, and 15 bases separated the two germline ends. This CDR3 contains 14 residues. As DNA, the CDR3 is TGTGCCATCAGAGGCGGCTTAGGGGGTGAAAAACTGTTTTTT. It codes for CAIRGGLGGEKLFF.

The rearrangement uses TRBV24-1 and TRBJ1-4; weak D call: TRBD1 (6 bases). V dropped 4 bases and J dropped 6 bases, with 17 bases sitting between them. Looked up from germline, CDR1 is KGHDR and CDR2 is SFDVKD. This CDR3 is 16 amino acids long. The CDR3 DNA reads TGTGCCACCAGTGACCCCGGGCGTTCAGGGGATGAAAAACTGTTTTTT. Translated: CATSDPGRSGDEKLFF.

The chain has TRBV27 and TRBJ2-7; possibly TRBD1 for D (6 bases). Trimming cost V 6 bases and J 6 bases, with 15 bases left between them. This CDR3 contains 13 residues. The germline V gene has CDR1 MNHEY and CDR2 SMNVEV (reference sequence). The CDR3 loop is CASSSPLRGEQYF. CDR3 DNA: TGTGCCAGCAGCTCACCCCTCAGGGGCGAGCAGTACTTC.

V gene TRBV6-2 or TRBV6-3 combines with J gene TRBJ2-7; 8 bases map to TRBD2. The CDR3 runs 15 residues. The germline gives CDR1 MNHEY, CDR2 SVGEGT. The J segment lost 4 bases and the V segment lost 6 bases, leaving 11 bases of the junction unmatched. The CDR3, as DNA: TGTGCCAGCAGCCGTCTGACTAGCGTTAAGTACGAGCAGTACTTC. Its translation: CASSRLTSVKYEQYF.

The V gene is TRBV19, the J gene TRBJ1-5, with D perhaps matching TRBD1 (6 bases). The CDR3 spans 13 residues. V was shortened by 6 bases and J by 6 bases, with 12 bases between the two germline ends. The germline V gene encodes CDR1 LNHDA and CDR2 SQIVND (reference sequence). CDR3 loop: CASSPGGGQPQHF. The CDR3 region has the DNA TGTGCCAGTAGCCCAGGAGGGGGTCAGCCCCAGCATTTT. Drawing the rest from reference TRBV19 and TRBJ1-5, the complete variable domain is DGGITQSPKYLFRKEGQNVTLSCEQNLNHDAMYWYRQDPGQGLRLIYYSQIVNDFQKGDIAEGYSVSREKKESFPLTVTSAQKNPTAFYLCASSPGGGQPQHFGDGTRLSIL.

V usage is TRBV30 and J usage is TRBJ1-2; D perhaps matches TRBD1 (5 bases). There are 14 residues in the CDR3. Germline V lookup: CDR1 GTSNPN, CDR2 SVGIG (reference sequence). Trimming pared 2 bases from V and 0 bases from J, leaving 10 bases between. The DNA for the CDR3 is TGTGCCTGGAGTCCGGACACGGCTAACTATGGCTACACCTTC. This sequence encodes CAWSPDTANYGYTF.

In this sample, this clone turned up once. This sequence joins TRBV28 and TRBJ1-4; 10 bases match TRBD1. The V segment lost 5 bases and the J segment 7 bases; nucleotides outside the gene matches: 13. CDR1 MDHEN and CDR2 SYDVKM come from the germline V gene. The CDR3 length is 17 residues. CDR3 DNA: TGTGCCAGCAGTGCCTCCGGGACAGGGGCCCAGAGTGAAAAACTGTTTTTT. Amino acids: CASSASGTGAQSEKLFF.

The chain is built from TRBV6-5 and TRBJ1-6; D gene unclear. This CDR3 is built from 15 residues. Germline V CDR1 and CDR2: MNHEY, SVGAGI. The V end lost 5 bases, the J end lost 4 bases, and 12 bases lay between the germline ends. The DNA of the CDR3 is TGTGCCAGCAGTACCCTGGGGTCTTATAATTCACCCCTCCACTTT. It translates to CASSTLGSYNSPLHF.

This chain uses TRBV20-1 with TRBJ1-2; no clear D. CDR3 length: 11 amino acids. CDR1 is DFQATT, CDR2 SNEGSKA, per germline (reference sequence). Deletions cut 7 bases from V and 2 bases from J, with 8 bases between. The CDR3 DNA is TGCAGTGTGGCCGGAAACTATGGCTACACCTTC. Translating it yields CSVAGNYGYTF.

The J gene is TRBJ2-7, the V gene TRBV7-2, with 8 bases matching TRBD2. Germline V gives CDR1 SGHTA, CDR2 FQGNSA. CDR3 length: 15 amino acids. Losses at the gene ends were 3 bases for V and 6 bases for J; bases not matched to a gene: 10. The CDR3 is CASSLEGAGAREQYF. The CDR3 region has the DNA TGTGCCAGCAGCTTGGAGGGAGCGGGAGCACGCGAGCAGTACTTC. Full variable domain (rest looked up from reference TRBV7-2 and TRBJ2-7): GAGVSQSPSNKVTEKGKDVELRCDPISGHTALYWYRQSLGQGLEFLIYFQGNSAPDKSGLPSDRFSAERTGGSVSTLTIQRTQQEDSAVYLCASSLEGAGAREQYFGPGTRLTVT.

This clone is a singleton in its sample. The rearrangement links TRBV18 to TRBJ2-3, with 13 positions matching TRBD2. From germline, CDR1 is KGHSH and CDR2 LQKENI. V was pared by 3 bases and J by 3 bases, with 3 bases of the junction left unmatched. There are 16 residues in the CDR3. CDR3 nucleotides: TGTGCCAGCTCACCCAGGACTAGCGGGAGTACAGATACGCAGTATTTT. Its protein product is CASSPRTSGSTDTQYF.

As concerns this clone: The same CDR3 arises from other DNA sequences in this sample as well. V usage is TRBV24-1 and J usage is TRBJ1-5; the match to TRBD1 covers 9 bases. The germline V gene encodes CDR1 KGHDR and CDR2 SFDVKD. The CDR3 has 15 residues. Trimming removed 3 bases from V and 2 bases from J; junction bases left unmatched: 1. The CDR3 DNA reads TGTGCCACCAGTGATCGGACAGGGGGCAATCAGCCCCAGCATTTT. Translated, it gives CATSDRTGGNQPQHF.

V and J are TRBV25-1 and TRBJ2-5; D gene uncertain. V lost 7 bases to trimming and J lost 4 bases, with 16 bases between them. CDR1 and CDR2 (germline): MGHDK, SYGVNS. This CDR3 has 14 residues. CDR3 sequence reads: CASTQTSKRETQYF. The CDR3 bases are TGTGCCAGCACTCAAACGAGTAAGCGAGAGACCCAGTACTTC.

The rearrangement links TRBV5-1 to TRBJ2-7; 9 nucleotides agree with TRBD1. In germline, CDR1 is SGHRS, CDR2 YFSETQ. Germline trimming cut 3 bases from V and 7 bases from J; bases unmatched to any gene: 8. The CDR3 totals 14 residues. The CDR3, as DNA: TGCGCCAGCAGCTCCCGGGACAGGGAGAGAGAGCAGTACTTC. This encodes CASSSRDREREQYF. The full variable domain, its missing parts supplied by reference TRBV5-1 and TRBJ2-7, is KAGVTQTPRYLIKTRGQQVTLSCSPISGHRSVSWYQQTPGQGLQFLFEYFSETQRNKGNFPGRFSGRQFSNSRSEMNVSTLELGDSALYLCASSSRDREREQYFGPGTRLTVT.

The rearrangement uses TRBV5-1 and TRBJ1-4; D possibly corresponds to TRBD1 (5 bases). This CDR3 has 14 residues. Per germline, CDR1 SGHRS and CDR2 YFSETQ. With 6 bases removed from V and 8 bases from J, the gap between germline ends came to 17 bases. This CDR3 reads CASTPGPTSEKLFF. The DNA of the CDR3 is TGCGCCAGCACCCCGGGGCCTACTTCCGAAAAACTGTTTTTT.

The CDR3 sequence: CASSLEGLVVNEQFF. The DNA of the CDR3 is TGTGCCAGCAGCTTAGAGGGACTAGTTGTCAATGAGCAGTTCTTC. This sequence joins TRBV7-9 and TRBJ2-1; 8 bases agree with TRBD2. Germline assignment: CDR1 SEHNR and CDR2 FQNEAQ (reference sequence). CDR3 size: 15 residues. Unmatched junction bases numbered 5, after V lost 1 base and J lost 6 bases.

The chain's CDR3 is CASSPGSWGNEQFF. CDR3 DNA: TGTGCCAGCAGTCCGGGATCCTGGGGGAATGAGCAGTTCTTC. V usage is TRBV27 and J usage is TRBJ2-1; either TRBD1 or TRBD2 may supply D (5 bases each). Germline CDR1 is MNHEY and CDR2 is SMNVEV (reference sequence). This CDR3 has 14 residues. V shed 5 bases and J shed 7 bases, with 15 bases lying between them.

This clone was seen a single time. This chain joins TRBV7-2 and TRBJ1-4; 8 bases are shared with TRBD1. The germline CDR1 and CDR2 sequences are SGHTA and FQGNSA. V shed 4 bases, J shed 7 bases, and the junction held 8 bases outside the gene matches. CDR3 size: 15 residues. The CDR3 nucleotides are TGTGCCAGCAGCTCGGACAGGGTGTGGAGTGAAAAACTGTTTTTT. It translates to CASSSDRVWSEKLFF.

The chain is built from TRBV19 and TRBJ2-7; 8 positions agree with TRBD1. Trimming removed 5 bases from V and 4 bases from J; junction bases left unmatched: 7. Germline loops: CDR1 LNHDA, CDR2 SQIVND (reference sequence). This CDR3 contains 14 residues. DNA of the CDR3: TGTGCCAGTAGTCCAGACAGGGGACGTTACGAGCAGTACTTC. Its translation: CASSPDRGRYEQYF.

The chain couples TRBV6-5 to TRBJ1-2; 8 bases align to TRBD1. Germline V lookup: CDR1 MNHEY, CDR2 SVGAGI. After removal of 6 bases from V and 4 bases from J, the junction contained 10 bases not matched to a gene. There are 15 residues in the CDR3. The DNA of the CDR3 is TGTGCCAGCAGGCCCGGGGGCCAGGGGGCCTATGGCTACACCTTC. This codes for CASRPGGQGAYGYTF.

The chain uses TRBV5-4 and TRBJ2-1; 8 bases align to TRBD2. The CDR3 has 15 residues. V lost 4 bases to trimming and J lost 7 bases; unmatched junction nucleotides: 10. Germline V gives CDR1 SGHNT, CDR2 YYREEE (reference sequence). CDR3 coding DNA: TGTGCCAGCAGCCCAGACGGGAGGGCCTCGAATGAGCAGTTCTTC. Amino acids: CASSPDGRASNEQFF.